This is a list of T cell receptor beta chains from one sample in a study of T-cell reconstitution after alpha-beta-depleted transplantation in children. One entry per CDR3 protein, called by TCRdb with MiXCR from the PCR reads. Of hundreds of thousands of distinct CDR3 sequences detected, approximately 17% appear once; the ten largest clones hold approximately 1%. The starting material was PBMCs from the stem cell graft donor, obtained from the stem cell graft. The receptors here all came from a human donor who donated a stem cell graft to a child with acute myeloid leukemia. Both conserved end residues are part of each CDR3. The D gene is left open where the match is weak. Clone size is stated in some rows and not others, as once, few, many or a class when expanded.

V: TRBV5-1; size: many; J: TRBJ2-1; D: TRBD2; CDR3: CASVRGGGSNEQFF; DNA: TGCGCCAGCGTCCGGGGCGGGGGGTCCAATGAGCAGTTCTTC
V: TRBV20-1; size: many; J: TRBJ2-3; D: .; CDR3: CSAKTFIAADTQYF; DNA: TGCAGTGCTAAGACCTTTATAGCGGCAGATACGCAGTATTTT
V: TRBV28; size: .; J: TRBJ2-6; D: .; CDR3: CASRQFSGANVLTF; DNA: TGTGCCAGCAGGCAGTTCTCTGGGGCCAACGTCCTGACTTTC
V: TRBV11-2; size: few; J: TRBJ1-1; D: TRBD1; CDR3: CASSLYGTGLNTEAFF; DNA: TGTGCCAGCAGCCTTTACGGGACAGGGTTGAACACTGAAGCTTTCTTT
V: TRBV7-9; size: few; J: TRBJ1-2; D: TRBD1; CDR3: CASSFLGQGQGYTF; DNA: TGTGCCAGCAGCTTCCTCGGACAGGGTCAGGGCTACACCTTC
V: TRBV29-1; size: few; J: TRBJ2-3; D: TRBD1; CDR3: CSGREGQGAMLDTQYF; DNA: TGCAGCGGCCGAGAGGGACAGGGGGCTATGTTGGATACGCAGTATTTT
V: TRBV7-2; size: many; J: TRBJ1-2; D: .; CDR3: CASSSNPGSYGYTF; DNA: TGTGCCAGCAGCTCTAACCCAGGGTCGTATGGCTACACCTTC
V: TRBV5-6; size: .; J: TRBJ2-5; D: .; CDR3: CASSSGTQDYSTQYF; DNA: TGTGCCAGCAGCTCCGGGACACAGGATTATTCGACCCAGTACTTC
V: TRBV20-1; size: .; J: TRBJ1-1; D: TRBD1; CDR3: CSAGDRNPYTEAFF; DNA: TGCAGTGCTGGGGACAGGAACCCCTACACTGAAGCTTTCTTT
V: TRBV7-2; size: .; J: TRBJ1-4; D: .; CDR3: CASSGLSLLNEKLFF; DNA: TGTGCCAGCAGCGGACTGAGTCTTCTTAATGAAAAACTGTTTTTT
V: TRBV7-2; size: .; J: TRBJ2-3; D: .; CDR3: CASRPAGGGRTDTQYF; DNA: TGTGCCAGCAGACCCGCTGGCGGGGGCCGCACAGATACGCAGTATTTT
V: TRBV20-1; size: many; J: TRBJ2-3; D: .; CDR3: CSARDQNGEYTDTQYF; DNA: TGCAGTGCTAGAGATCAAAACGGGGAATATACAGATACGCAGTATTTT
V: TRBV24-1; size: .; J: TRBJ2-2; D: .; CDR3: CATRAGATGELFF; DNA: TGTGCCACCAGGGCAGGGGCCACCGGGGAGCTGTTTTTT
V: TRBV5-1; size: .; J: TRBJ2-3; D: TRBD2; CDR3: CASSPSGGARTDTQYF; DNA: TGCGCCAGCAGCCCGAGCGGGGGGGCTCGCACAGATACGCAGTATTTT
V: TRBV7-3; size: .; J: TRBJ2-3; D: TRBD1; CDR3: CASRTGTGYTDTQYF; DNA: TGTGCCAGCAGGACCGGGACAGGCTACACAGATACGCAGTATTTT
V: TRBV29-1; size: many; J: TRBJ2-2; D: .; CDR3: CSVLRDTGELFF; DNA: TGCAGCGTCCTGCGGGACACCGGGGAGCTGTTTTTT
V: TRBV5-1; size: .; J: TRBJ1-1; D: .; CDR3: CASSFKGPEEAFF; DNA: TGCGCCAGCAGCTTCAAGGGGCCGGAGGAAGCTTTCTTT
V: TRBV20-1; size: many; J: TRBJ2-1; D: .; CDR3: CSALTSPLYNEQFF; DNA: TGCAGTGCTCTGACAAGCCCGCTTTACAATGAGCAGTTCTTC
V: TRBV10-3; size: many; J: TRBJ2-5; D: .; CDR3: CAISEGRRTETQYF; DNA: TGTGCCATCAGTGAAGGACGGCGGACGGAGACCCAGTACTTC
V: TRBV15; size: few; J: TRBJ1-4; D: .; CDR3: CATRLGGAPTNEKLFF; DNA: TGTGCCACCAGGTTGGGTGGGGCGCCGACTAATGAAAAACTGTTTTTT
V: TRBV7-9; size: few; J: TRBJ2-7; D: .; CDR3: CASTNGTRNYEQYF; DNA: TGTGCCAGCACCAACGGGACCCGAAACTACGAGCAGTACTTC
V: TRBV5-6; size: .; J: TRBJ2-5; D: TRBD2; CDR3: CASSLVWGGETQYF; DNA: TGTGCCAGCAGCTTGGTGTGGGGGGGAGAGACCCAGTACTTC
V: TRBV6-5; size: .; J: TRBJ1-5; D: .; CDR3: CASSYSASDNQPQHF; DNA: TGTGCCAGCAGTTACTCGGCCAGTGACAATCAGCCCCAGCATTTT
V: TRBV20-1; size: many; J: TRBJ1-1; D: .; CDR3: CSARGNIGNTEAFF; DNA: TGCAGTGCTAGAGGTAATATTGGGAACACTGAAGCTTTCTTT